The entry below describes one T cell receptor (beta chain). These data come from a study of healthy donors' naive CD4 and CD8 T cells. Each TCR library used roughly 490 ng of total RNA and a linear amplification protocol. TCRdb itself ran the reads through MiXCR, one entry per CDR3 protein. The sample has approximately 180,000 distinct CDR3 sequences; 65% to 80% are singletons. Sorting defined naive CD4+ as CD4+CD8-CD45RO-CD45RA+ and naive CD8+ as CD8+CD4-CD45RA+CD27bright. Germline V lookup: CDR1 LGHNA, CDR2 YSLEER. This CDR3 comprises 15 residues. Trimming cost V 0 bases and J 3 bases, with 12 bases left between them.

V is TRBV4-3 and J is TRBJ2-7; D is unresolved. Sequenced material: naive CD4+ and CD8+ T cells sorted from blood, pooled from several donors. The source of this sequence is a pool of human donors in good health; the sample pools cells from several healthy donors. CDR3 sequence: CASSQDEAQDYEQYF. The CDR3 DNA reads TGCGCCAGCAGCCAAGATGAAGCTCAAGACTACGAGCAGTACTTC.